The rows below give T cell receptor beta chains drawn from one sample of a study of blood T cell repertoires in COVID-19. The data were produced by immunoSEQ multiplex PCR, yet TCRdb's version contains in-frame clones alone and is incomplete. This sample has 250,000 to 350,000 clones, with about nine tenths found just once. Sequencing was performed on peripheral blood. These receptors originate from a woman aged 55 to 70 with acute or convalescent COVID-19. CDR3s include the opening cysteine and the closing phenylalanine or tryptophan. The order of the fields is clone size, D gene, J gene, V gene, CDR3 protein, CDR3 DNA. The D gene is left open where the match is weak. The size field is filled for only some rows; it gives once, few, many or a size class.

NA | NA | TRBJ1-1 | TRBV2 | CASSDGYGAAEAFF | TGTGCCAGCAGTGATGGGTATGGGGCGGCTGAAGCTTTCTTT
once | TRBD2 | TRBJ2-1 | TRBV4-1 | CASSQEGLAGGPNEQFF | TGCGCCAGCAGCCAAGAGGGACTAGCGGGAGGGCCGAATGAGCAGTTCTTC
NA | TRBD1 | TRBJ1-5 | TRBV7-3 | CASTPSPGQGEQPQHF | TGTGCCAGCACCCCCTCTCCGGGACAGGGAGAACAGCCCCAGCATTTT
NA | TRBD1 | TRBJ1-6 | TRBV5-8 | CASSSGQRVDSPLHF | TGTGCCAGCAGCTCGGGACAGCGGGTGGATTCACCCCTCCACTTT
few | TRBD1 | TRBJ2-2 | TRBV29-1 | CSAGTGANTGELFF | TGCAGCGCCGGGACAGGGGCGAACACCGGGGAGCTGTTTTTT
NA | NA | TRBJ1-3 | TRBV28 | CASSSPGTIYF | TGTGCCAGCAGTTCCCCCGGCACCATATATTTT
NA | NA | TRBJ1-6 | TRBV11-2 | CASSLGRGSPLHF | TGTGCCAGCAGCTTAGGTCGAGGAAGTCCCCTCCACTTT
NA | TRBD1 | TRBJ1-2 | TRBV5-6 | CASSWTGQGANYGYTF | TGTGCCAGCAGCTGGACTGGACAGGGGGCTAACTATGGCTACACCTTC
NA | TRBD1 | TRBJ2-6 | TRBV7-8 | CASSSYGTASGANVLTF | TGTGCCAGCAGCTCGTACGGGACAGCCTCTGGGGCCAACGTCCTGACTTTC
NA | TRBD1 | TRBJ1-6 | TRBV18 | CASSLGQGGSPLHF | TGTGCCAGCTCACTGGGGCAGGGGGGTTCACCCCTCCACTTT
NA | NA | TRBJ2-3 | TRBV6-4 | CASSAEHTDTQYF | TGTGCCAGCAGTGCCGAACACACAGATACGCAGTATTTT
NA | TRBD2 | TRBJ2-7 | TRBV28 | CASSSPSLAGASYEQYF | TGTGCCAGCAGTTCCCCCTCACTAGCGGGGGCCTCCTACGAGCAGTACTTC
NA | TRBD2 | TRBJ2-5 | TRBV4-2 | CASSHPFGAGVVETQYF | TGTGCCAGCAGCCACCCCTTTGGAGCGGGGGTCGTAGAGACCCAGTACTTC
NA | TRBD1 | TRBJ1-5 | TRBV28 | CASTHPQGHQPQHF | TGTGCCAGCACCCACCCACAGGGGCATCAGCCCCAGCATTTT
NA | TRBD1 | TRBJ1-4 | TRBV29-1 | CSVSEPTGDEKLFF | TGCAGCGTTTCTGAGCCTACAGGGGACGAAAAACTGTTTTTT
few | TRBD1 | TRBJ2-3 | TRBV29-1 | CSTDRGVRDTQYF | TGCAGCACGGACAGGGGCGTTCGGGATACGCAGTATTTT
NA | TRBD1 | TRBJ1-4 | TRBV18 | CASSPRGPATNEKLFF | TGTGCCAGCTCACCAAGGGGGCCTGCAACTAATGAAAAACTGTTTTTT
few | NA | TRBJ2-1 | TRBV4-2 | CASSQQGGSSYNEQFF | TGTGCCAGCAGCCAACAGGGGGGAAGCTCCTACAATGAGCAGTTCTTC
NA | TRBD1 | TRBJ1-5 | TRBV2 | CASRSGTGNQPQHF | TGTGCCAGCAGGTCCGGGACAGGCAATCAGCCCCAGCATTTT
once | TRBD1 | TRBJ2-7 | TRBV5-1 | CASSLGGTGVTYEQYF | TGCGCCAGCAGCTTGGGGGGGACAGGGGTCACCTACGAGCAGTACTTC
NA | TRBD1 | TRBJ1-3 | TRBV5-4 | CASSLGGQGAISGNTIYF | TGTGCCAGCAGCTTGGGTGGACAGGGGGCGATCTCTGGAAACACCATATATTTT
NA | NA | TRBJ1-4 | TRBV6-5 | CATRTWRLFF | TGTGCCACCCGGACCTGGAGGCTGTTTTTT
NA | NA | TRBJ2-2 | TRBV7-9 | CASSGQVTGELFF | TGTGCCAGCAGCGGCCAAGTAACCGGGGAGCTGTTTTTT
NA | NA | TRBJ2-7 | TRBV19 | CASSHPRLPSEQYF | TGTGCCAGTAGTCATCCTCGACTACCGAGCGAGCAGTACTTC
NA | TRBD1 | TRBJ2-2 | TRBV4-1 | CASSQWTGPNTGELFF | TGCGCCAGCAGCCAATGGACAGGGCCGAACACCGGGGAGCTGTTTTTT
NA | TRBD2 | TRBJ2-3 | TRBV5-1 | CASSLLAAPTDTQYF | TGCGCCAGCAGCCTACTAGCGGCACCAACAGATACGCAGTATTTT
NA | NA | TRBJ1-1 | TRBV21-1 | CASSKVGGGNTEAFF | NA
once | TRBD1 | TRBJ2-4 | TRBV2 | CASSDPGQGVDIQYF | TGTGCCAGCAGTGATCCTGGACAGGGGGTAGACATTCAGTACTTC
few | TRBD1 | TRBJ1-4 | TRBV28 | CASKQGSEKLFF | TGTGCCAGCAAACAGGGGTCCGAAAAACTGTTTTTT
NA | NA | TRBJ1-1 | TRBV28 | CASTPQGRVEAFF | TGTGCCAGCACCCCACAGGGCAGGGTAGAAGCTTTCTTT
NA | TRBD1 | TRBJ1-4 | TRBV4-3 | CASSQDQGGQGANEKLFF | TGCGCCAGCAGCCAAGATCAGGGGGGACAGGGGGCTAATGAAAAACTGTTTTTT
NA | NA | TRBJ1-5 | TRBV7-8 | CASSQATVARGNQPQHF | TGTGCCAGCAGTCAAGCGACGGTGGCAAGAGGCAATCAGCCCCAGCATTTT
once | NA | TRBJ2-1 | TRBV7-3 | CASSLRSGEQFF | TGTGCCAGCAGCTTACGAAGCGGTGAGCAGTTCTTC
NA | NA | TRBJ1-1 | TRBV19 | CASSMGNPGERTFF | TGTGCCAGTAGTATGGGGAATCCCGGGGAAAGAACTTTCTTT
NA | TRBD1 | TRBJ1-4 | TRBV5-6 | CASSLWGQGDREKLFF | TGTGCCAGCAGCTTGTGGGGACAGGGGGATCGTGAAAAACTGTTTTTT
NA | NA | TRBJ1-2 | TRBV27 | CASSPRSYYGYTF | TGTGCCAGCAGTCCTCGGTCGTACTATGGCTACACCTTC
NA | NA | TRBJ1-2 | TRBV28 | CASSRTANYGYTF | TGTGCCAGCAGCCGGACAGCTAACTATGGCTACACCTTC
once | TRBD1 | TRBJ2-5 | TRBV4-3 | CASSQALPWTGDQETQYF | TGCGCCAGCAGCCAAGCTCTCCCTTGGACAGGTGACCAAGAGACCCAGTACTTC
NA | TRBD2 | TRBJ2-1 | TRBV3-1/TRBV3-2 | CASSPRGGRYNEQFF | TGTGCCAGCAGCCCCCGGGGGGGTCGGTACAATGAGCAGTTCTTC
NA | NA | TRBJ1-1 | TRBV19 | CASSIDPGRRSEAFF | TGTGCCAGTAGTATAGATCCAGGGCGCCGAAGCGAAGCTTTCTTT
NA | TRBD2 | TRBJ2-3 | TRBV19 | CASSLTGGGPDTQYF | TGTGCCAGTAGTTTGACGGGAGGGGGACCAGATACGCAGTATTTT
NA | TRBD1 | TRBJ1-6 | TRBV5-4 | CASSWTGRNSPLHF | TGTGCCAGCAGCTGGACAGGACGTAACTCACCCCTCCACTTT
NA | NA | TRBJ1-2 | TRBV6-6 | CASSSSRNYGYTF | TGTGCCAGCAGTTCGTCTCGGAACTATGGCTACACCTTC
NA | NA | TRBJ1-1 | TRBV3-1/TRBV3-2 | CASSQDINYRNTEAFF | TGTGCCAGCAGCCAAGATATCAATTACAGGAACACTGAAGCTTTCTTT